A single sample is the source of the 26 T cell receptor beta chains below, sequenced in a study of cytomegalovirus exposure and HLA in healthy donors. The primer mix had 60 Vbeta and 13 Jbeta primers. TCRdb's table, derived via immunoSEQ multiplex PCR, lists solely in-frame clones and lacks some. The sample lists about 170,000 clones, roughly 80% occurring once. Sequencing was carried out using PBMCs. The receptors were gathered from a woman between 18 and 29 years old in good health and CMV-seronegative.

The DNA for the CDR3 is TGTGCCACCAGCAGAGGACAGACAGGGGGCTACGAGCAGTACTTC. Translated: CATSRGQTGGYEQYF. V usage is TRBV15 and J usage is TRBJ2-7, with 9 bases matching TRBD1. Trimming took 1 base from V and 3 from J; bases not matched to a gene: 4. CDR3 size: 15 residues. CDR1 and CDR2 (germline): LNHNV, YYDKDF (reference sequence). The full variable domain, completed using reference TRBV15 and TRBJ2-7, is DAMVIQNPRYQVTQFGKPVTLSCSQTLNHNVMYWYQQKSSQAPKLLFHYYDKDFNNEADTPDNFQSRRPNTSFCFLDIRSPGLGDTAMYLCATSRGQTGGYEQYFGPGTRLTVT.

V usage is TRBV28 and J usage is TRBJ2-1; D is perhaps TRBD1 (5 bases). This CDR3 is built from 13 residues. The germline CDR1 and CDR2 sequences are MDHEN and SYDVKM. Trimming stripped 5 bases from V and 7 bases from J, with 12 bases between. CDR3 sequence (DNA): TGTGCCAGCAGTCTCCCCACAGGAAATGAGCAGTTCTTC. Residues: CASSLPTGNEQFF. Full variable domain (outside the CDR3, taken from reference TRBV28 and TRBJ2-1): DVKVTQSSRYLVKRTGEKVFLECVQDMDHENMFWYRQDPGLGLRLIYFSYDVKMKEKGDIPEGYSVSREKKERFSLILESASTNQTSMYLCASSLPTGNEQFFGPGTRLTVL.

The chain uses TRBV30 and TRBJ1-1; D call uncertain. The germline CDR1 and CDR2 sequences are GTSNPN and SVGIG (reference sequence). This CDR3 is 14 amino acids long. Trimming took 1 base from V and 0 from J, leaving 9 bases between them. The CDR3 DNA reads as TGTGCCTGGAGTGGGGCCAGATTGAACACTGAAGCTTTCTTT. Protein sequence: CAWSGARLNTEAFF.

This clone was observed a handful of times. This sequence joins TRBV30 and TRBJ2-5; TRBD1 matches 9 bases. The V segment lost 4 bases and the J segment 5 bases; nucleotides outside the gene matches: 5. This CDR3 contains 13 residues. Per germline, CDR1 GTSNPN and CDR2 SVGIG (reference sequence). The CDR3 reads CAWTRTGAETQYF. The DNA for the CDR3 is TGTGCCTGGACCCGGACAGGGGCCGAGACCCAGTACTTC.

In regard to this clone: Germline is not matched at one junction end, which may reflect a read error. This chain connects TRBV28 to TRBJ1-2; 8 positions match TRBD1. The CDR3 loop spans 13 amino acids. Germline CDR1 is MDHEN and CDR2 is SYDVKM. The CDR3 loop is CAGRGLDNYGYTF. CDR3 sequence (DNA): TGTGCCGGCAGGGGGCTGGATAACTATGGCTACACCTTC.

This clone showed up just once. The CDR3 DNA reads TGTGCCAGCAAGGAACAGGGATGGGAGACCCAGTACTTC. Translating it yields CASKEQGWETQYF. This chain uses TRBV27 with TRBJ2-5, with a weak D call TRBD1 (6 bases). The CDR3 extends over 13 amino acids. Trimming stripped 7 bases from V and 5 bases from J, with 14 bases between. CDR1 MNHEY and CDR2 SMNVEV come from the germline V gene (reference sequence).

The chain employs TRBV19 and TRBJ2-1; a weak D match, TRBD1 (7 bases). From germline, CDR1 is LNHDA and CDR2 SQIVND (reference sequence). V lost 1 base, J lost 5 bases, and 15 bases lay in between. The CDR3 spans 16 residues. Here the CDR3 reads CASSIVGGTVNNEQFF. CDR3 coding DNA: TGTGCCAGTAGTATAGTAGGGGGGACAGTAAACAATGAGCAGTTCTTC. Filled out from reference TRBV19 and TRBJ2-1, the complete variable domain reads DGGITQSPKYLFRKEGQNVTLSCEQNLNHDAMYWYRQDPGQGLRLIYYSQIVNDFQKGDIAEGYSVSREKKESFPLTVTSAQKNPTAFYLCASSIVGGTVNNEQFFGPGTRLTVL.

The rearrangement links TRBV7-6 to TRBJ1-1, with a possible D match to TRBD1 (6 bases). V was shortened by 4 bases and J by 4 bases, with 13 bases between the two germline ends. CDR1 and CDR2 (germline): SGHVS, FNYEAQ. This CDR3 spans 14 amino acids. CDR3 protein: CASSSGQNRTEAFF. The CDR3, as DNA: TGTGCCAGCAGCTCCGGACAGAATCGCACTGAAGCTTTCTTT.

The table lists this clone with a few counts. The CDR3 bases are TGTGCCAGCAGTCAATCGAAAGGTACAGGGTTTGCTTTCTTT. Translated, it gives CASSQSKGTGFAFF. The V and J genes are TRBV6-1 and TRBJ1-1; a possible D gene is TRBD1 (6 bases). Germline V gene sequence: CDR1 MNHNS, CDR2 SASEGT. The CDR3 has 14 residues. V was trimmed by 5 bases and J by 11 bases, leaving 21 bases between them.

V is TRBV7-8 and J is TRBJ2-3, with 7 bases identical to TRBD2. CDR1 and CDR2 from the germline V gene are SGHVS and FQNEAQ. V lost 4 bases, J lost 2 bases, and 6 bases stayed unmatched. The CDR3 covers 15 residues. Here the CDR3 DNA reads TGTGCCAGCAGCTCCCCAGCGGGGTACACAGATACGCAGTATTTT. Translated, it gives CASSSPAGYTDTQYF.

The CDR3 reads CASSSLAGGFSYNEQFF. As DNA, the CDR3 is TGTGCCAGCAGCTCGCTAGCGGGAGGTTTCTCCTACAATGAGCAGTTCTTC. This sequence joins TRBV7-2 and TRBJ2-1; TRBD2 aligns across 11 bases. The V and J ends lost 4 bases and 0 bases, in that order; junction bases with no gene match: 5. Germline CDR1 SGHTA, CDR2 FQGNSA. The CDR3 has 17 amino acids.

This sequence joins TRBV5-6 and TRBJ2-7, with a tentative D call TRBD1 (5 bases). Trimming left V 5 bases short and J 1 base short, with 13 bases between. The germline CDR1 and CDR2 sequences are SGHDT and YYEEEE. The CDR3 covers 14 residues. The CDR3 DNA reads TGTGCCAGCAGAAACCAAGGGGATTCCTACGAGCAGTACTTC. Translation: CASRNQGDSYEQYF. The complete variable domain, with remaining parts taken from reference TRBV5-6 and TRBJ2-7, reads DAGVTQSPTHLIKTRGQQVTLRCSPKSGHDTVSWYQQALGQGPQFIFQYYEEEERQRGNFPDRFSGHQFPNYSSELNVNALLLGDSALYLCASRNQGDSYEQYFGPGTRLTVT.

The V call is TRBV7-6, the J call TRBJ2-1; 12 bases match TRBD2. This CDR3 has 15 amino acids. V lost 7 bases and J lost 6; bases outside the gene matches: 7. The germline V gene has CDR1 SGHVS and CDR2 FNYEAQ. The CDR3, as DNA: TGTGCCAGCACCACATTGACTAGCGGGGGCAATGAGCAGTTCTTC. Residues: CASTTLTSGGNEQFF. Variable domain in full (rest from reference TRBV7-6 and TRBJ2-1): GAGVSQSPRYKVTKRGQDVALRCDPISGHVSLYWYRQALGQGPEFLTYFNYEAQQDKSGLPNDRFSAERPEGSISTLTIQRTEQRDSAMYRCASTTLTSGGNEQFFGPGTRLTVL.

The V and J genes are TRBV6-1 and TRBJ2-7, with 10 positions matching TRBD1. Germline CDR1 MNHNS, CDR2 SASEGT. J was trimmed by 2 bases and V by 4 bases; bases with no gene match: 8. This CDR3 has 16 amino acids. The CDR3 region is CASSVRVGQGTYEQYF. The CDR3 coding sequence is TGTGCCAGCAGTGTCCGGGTGGGACAGGGGACCTACGAGCAGTACTTC.

The chain employs TRBV28 and TRBJ2-1; 7 nucleotides align to TRBD1. Germline V gives CDR1 MDHEN, CDR2 SYDVKM. The CDR3 is 16 amino acids. Trimming removed 6 bases from V and 0 bases from J; junction bases left unmatched: 8. The DNA of the CDR3 is TGTGCCAGCAGACCAAGGGGGCAGTCCTCCTACAATGAGCAGTTCTTC. Translating gives CASRPRGQSSYNEQFF.

The rearrangement uses TRBV5-6 and TRBJ1-5; 7 bases match TRBD1. Germline trimming cut 0 bases from V and 7 bases from J; bases unmatched to any gene: 10. The CDR3 is made up of 16 amino acids. Germline V gene lookup returns CDR1 SGHDT and CDR2 YYEEEE. CDR3 in amino acids: CASSLAQGGILQPQHF. CDR3 sequence (DNA): TGTGCCAGCAGCTTGGCGCAGGGGGGAATTTTGCAGCCCCAGCATTTT. The whole variable domain, filled in from reference TRBV5-6 and TRBJ1-5, reads DAGVTQSPTHLIKTRGQQVTLRCSPKSGHDTVSWYQQALGQGPQFIFQYYEEEERQRGNFPDRFSGHQFPNYSSELNVNALLLGDSALYLCASSLAQGGILQPQHFGDGTRLSIL.

The chain uses TRBV7-8 and TRBJ2-2; no clear D. V lost 5 bases, J lost 6 bases, and 16 bases lay in between. The CDR3 is made up of 15 amino acids. Per germline, CDR1 SGHVS and CDR2 FQNEAQ. In nucleotides, the CDR3 is TGTGCCAGCAGCCCAGGCCCCCCAGGTTCCGGGGAGCTGTTTTTT. It specifies CASSPGPPGSGELFF.

The chain uses TRBV7-6 and TRBJ1-2; TRBD1 matches 7 bases. V lost 1 base to trimming and J lost 7 bases; unmatched junction nucleotides: 3. Germline CDR1 reads SGHVS; CDR2 reads FNYEAQ. The CDR3 runs to 13 residues. The CDR3: CASSLEGASGYTF. In DNA, the CDR3 is TGTGCCAGCAGCTTAGAGGGGGCGAGTGGCTACACCTTC.

This chain connects TRBV7-6 to TRBJ1-1, with TRBD1 identical over 8 bases. The V gene's germline CDR1 is SGHVS and CDR2 FNYEAQ. With 5 bases clipped from V and 6 bases from J, the junction kept 5 bases outside the gene matches. CDR3 size: 13 residues. The CDR3 here is CASSMTGVSEAFF. As DNA, the CDR3 is TGTGCCAGCAGCATGACAGGGGTCTCTGAAGCTTTCTTT. The whole variable domain, filled in from reference TRBV7-6 and TRBJ1-1, reads GAGVSQSPRYKVTKRGQDVALRCDPISGHVSLYWYRQALGQGPEFLTYFNYEAQQDKSGLPNDRFSAERPEGSISTLTIQRTEQRDSAMYRCASSMTGVSEAFFGQGTRLTVV.

This chain uses TRBV5-6 with TRBJ2-5; 8 nucleotides align to TRBD2. Losses at the gene ends were 4 bases for V and 5 bases for J; bases not matched to a gene: 13. The V gene's germline CDR1 is SGHDT and CDR2 YYEEEE. This CDR3 is 16 amino acids long. The CDR3 DNA is TGTGCCAGCAGCCCTAACGGGGGGGAGGGCCTTGAGACCCAGTACTTC. Protein product: CASSPNGGEGLETQYF.

This clone was detected only once. The genes are TRBV2 and TRBJ1-1, with D perhaps TRBD1 (6 bases). CDR1 and CDR2 from the germline V gene are SNHLY and FYNNEI. With 9 bases removed from V and 3 bases from J, the gap between germline ends came to 14 bases. The CDR3 consists of 13 residues. Here the CDR3 reads CASLTGWDTEAFF. The CDR3 DNA is TGTGCCAGTCTCACAGGGTGGGACACTGAAGCTTTCTTT.

This clone was detected only once. The rearrangement uses TRBV6-5 and TRBJ1-4, with TRBD1 as a possible D gene (6 bases). Trimming took off 2 bases at V and 10 bases at J, with 17 bases between the two ends. The CDR3 sequence is 15 residues long. Germline V gives CDR1 MNHEY, CDR2 SVGAGI. The CDR3 is CASSYEQGRTGKLFF. The CDR3 region has the DNA TGTGCCAGCAGTTACGAACAGGGTCGGACGGGAAAACTGTTTTTT.

The chain recombines TRBV9 with TRBJ1-2; a weak D match, TRBD1 (5 bases). V was trimmed by 3 bases and J by 6 bases, leaving 18 bases between them. Germline CDR1 SGDLS, CDR2 YYNGEE. The CDR3 covers 15 residues. Written as DNA, the CDR3 is TGTGCCAGCAGCGCAGAAGGAAGATCCAGGGATGGCTACACCTTC. Amino acid sequence: CASSAEGRSRDGYTF. Complete variable domain (other parts from reference TRBV9 and TRBJ1-2): DSGVTQTPKHLITATGQRVTLRCSPRSGDLSVYWYQQSLDQGLQFLIQYYNGEERAKGNILERFSAQQFPDLHSELNLSSLELGDSALYFCASSAEGRSRDGYTFGSGTRLTVV.

This clone has only one observation. This chain connects TRBV2 to TRBJ2-1; possibly TRBD2 for D (6 bases). This CDR3 spans 15 amino acids. Per the germline V gene, CDR1 is SNHLY and CDR2 is FYNNEI. Deletions cut 5 bases from V and 9 bases from J, with 20 bases between. CDR3 sequence (DNA): TGTGCCAGCAGTCGGGGGATGGACGTCACCGGTGAGCAGTTCTTC. This codes for CASSRGMDVTGEQFF.

The rearrangement joins TRBV5-1 to TRBJ2-1; TRBD2 matches 16 bases. This CDR3 has 18 amino acids. Trimming took 3 bases from V and 2 from J; bases not matched to a gene: 5. Germline CDR1 SGHRS, CDR2 YFSETQ. The CDR3 region has the DNA TGCGCCAGCAGCTCCTCCGGGACTAGCGGGGGGGCCTACAATGAGCAGTTCTTC. This gives the protein CASSSSGTSGGAYNEQFF.

The V call is TRBV28, the J call TRBJ2-7; TRBD1 agrees at 7 bases. Germline V gene sequence: CDR1 MDHEN, CDR2 SYDVKM. V shed 9 bases, J shed 7 bases, and the junction held 6 bases outside the gene matches. This CDR3 is 11 amino acids long. The CDR3 nucleotides are TGTGCCAGTTTACAGGGGTATGAGCAGTACTTC. Translated, it gives CASLQGYEQYF.